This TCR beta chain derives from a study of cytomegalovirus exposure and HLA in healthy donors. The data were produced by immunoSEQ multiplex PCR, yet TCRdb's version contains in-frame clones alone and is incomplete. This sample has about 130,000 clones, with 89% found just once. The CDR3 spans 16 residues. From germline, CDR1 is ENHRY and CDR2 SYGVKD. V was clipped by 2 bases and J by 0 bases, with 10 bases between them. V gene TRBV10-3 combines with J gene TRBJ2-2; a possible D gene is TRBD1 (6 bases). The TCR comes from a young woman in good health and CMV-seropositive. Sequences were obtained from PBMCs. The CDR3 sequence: CAISEKGTPNTGELFF. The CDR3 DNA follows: TGTGCCATCAGTGAGAAGGGGACACCGAACACCGGGGAGCTGTTTTTT.